This T cell receptor beta chain was sequenced during a study of cytomegalovirus exposure and HLA in healthy donors. Study summary: There were around 100 million unique TCR beta sequences, drawn from 180 million or so T cells, in an earlier analysis.

The PCR was carried out with 60 Vbeta primers and 13 Jbeta primers. Method: immunoSEQ multiplex PCR; TCRdb's copy keeps in-frame clones and lacks some. The sample holds about 260,000 clones, approximately 84% seen once. Germline V gene lookup returns CDR1 SEHNR and CDR2 FQNEAQ (reference sequence). This CDR3 comprises 16 residues. The junction had 11 bases not matched to a gene; V was cut back by 4 bases and J by 5 bases. This TCR was recovered from a woman in her thirties or forties in good health and CMV-seropositive. V gene TRBV7-9 combines with J gene TRBJ2-1, with 7 positions matching TRBD2. The sample taken for sequencing was PBMCs. CDR3 amino acids: CASSYSGTTRNNEQFF. In nucleotides, the CDR3 is TGTGCCAGCAGCTATTCTGGGACTACTCGGAACAATGAGCAGTTCTTC.